A selection of T cell receptor beta chains follows, all from one sample in a study of low-dose radiotherapy and immunotherapy resistance in tumors. TCRdb re-called the reads with MiXCR, one entry per CDR3 protein. The repertoire holds around 80,000 distinct CDR3 sequences, with less than 20% as singletons. Sequencing was performed on PBMCs, taken after low-dose radiotherapy plus immunotherapy. These receptors were obtained from a male donor with prostate cancer. Both conserved end residues are part of each CDR3. A D gene is named only where the DNA matches it firmly. Expanded clones get a size class; other rows say once, few or many, or leave the size out.

d_call: TRBD2
j_call: TRBJ2-1
v_call: TRBV6-2/TRBV6-3
clone_size: many
cdr3_nt: TGTGCCAGCAGATCCGGGGGGGGTGGCGGAAGAGAGTCCTACAATGAGCAGTTCTTC
cdr3_aa: CASRSGGGGGRESYNEQFF

d_call: TRBD1
j_call: TRBJ2-1
v_call: TRBV19
clone_size: many
cdr3_nt: TGTGCCGCATACAGGGGGCGGTGGGATGAGCAGTTCTTC
cdr3_aa: CAAYRGRWDEQFF

d_call: NA
j_call: TRBJ2-1
v_call: TRBV5-1
clone_size: NA
cdr3_nt: TGCGCCAGCAGCCCTGCACCGAGCTCCTACAATGAGCAGTTCTTC
cdr3_aa: CASSPAPSSYNEQFF

d_call: TRBD1
j_call: TRBJ2-7
v_call: TRBV20-1
clone_size: many
cdr3_nt: TGCAGTGTCATGGACAGGGACGAGCAGTACTTC
cdr3_aa: CSVMDRDEQYF

d_call: NA
j_call: TRBJ2-5
v_call: TRBV30
clone_size: many
cdr3_nt: TGTGCCTGGAGTGCCGGACATGCGCAAGAGACCCAGTACTTC
cdr3_aa: CAWSAGHAQETQYF

d_call: NA
j_call: TRBJ2-1
v_call: TRBV12-3/TRBV12-4
clone_size: many
cdr3_nt: TGTGCCAGCAGTTTCCGGGACTCCTACAATGAGCAGTTCTTC
cdr3_aa: CASSFRDSYNEQFF

d_call: TRBD1
j_call: TRBJ2-4
v_call: TRBV7-2
clone_size: many
cdr3_nt: TGTGCCAGCAGCTCGTTACGGGACCCGGGACAGGGGTCCAAAAACATTCAGTACTTC
cdr3_aa: CASSSLRDPGQGSKNIQYF

d_call: TRBD2
j_call: TRBJ2-5
v_call: TRBV7-2
clone_size: many
cdr3_nt: TGTGCCAGCAGCTTGCCTAGCGGGCAGCGGGAGACCCAGTACTTC
cdr3_aa: CASSLPSGQRETQYF

d_call: TRBD2
j_call: TRBJ2-3
v_call: TRBV2
clone_size: many
cdr3_nt: TGTGCCAGCAGTGAAGAAGCTAGCGGGCATACGCAGTATTTT
cdr3_aa: CASSEEASGHTQYF

d_call: TRBD2
j_call: TRBJ2-1
v_call: TRBV6-2/TRBV6-3
clone_size: many
cdr3_nt: TGTGCCAGCAGTTTCACTCTGGGACTAGCGGGAGTCCGGATGGTTTACAATGAGCAGTTCTTC
cdr3_aa: CASSFTLGLAGVRMVYNEQFF

d_call: TRBD2
j_call: TRBJ2-1
v_call: TRBV28
clone_size: many
cdr3_nt: TGTGCCAGCAGCCCACTAGCGGGGAGGTACAATGAGCAGTTCTTC
cdr3_aa: CASSPLAGRYNEQFF

d_call: TRBD1
j_call: TRBJ2-1
v_call: TRBV7-8
clone_size: NA
cdr3_nt: TGTGCCAGCAGGAATACAGGGGGCTCCTACAATGAGCAGTTCTTC
cdr3_aa: CASRNTGGSYNEQFF

d_call: NA
j_call: TRBJ2-7
v_call: TRBV29-1
clone_size: many
cdr3_nt: TGCAGCGTTTGGAGGCACGAGCAGTACTTC
cdr3_aa: CSVWRHEQYF

d_call: TRBD1
j_call: TRBJ2-2
v_call: TRBV20-1
clone_size: few
cdr3_nt: TGCAGTGCTCAGCGACAGGGGAACACCGGGGAGCTGTTTTTT
cdr3_aa: CSAQRQGNTGELFF

d_call: NA
j_call: TRBJ2-1
v_call: TRBV12-3/TRBV12-4
clone_size: NA
cdr3_nt: TGTGCCAGCAGTTTTTCGGGCTCCTACAATGAGCAGTTCTTC
cdr3_aa: CASSFSGSYNEQFF

d_call: NA
j_call: TRBJ1-5
v_call: TRBV28
clone_size: many
cdr3_nt: TGTGCCACAATCCCCCTGCAGGCATATAATCAGCCCCAGCATTTT
cdr3_aa: CATIPLQAYNQPQHF

d_call: NA
j_call: TRBJ1-4
v_call: TRBV5-8
clone_size: NA
cdr3_nt: NA
cdr3_aa: CASTNQTSLYFCASTGQGEKLFF

d_call: TRBD2
j_call: TRBJ2-1
v_call: TRBV19
clone_size: many
cdr3_nt: TGTGCCAGTAGTATCTCGGCGGGAGCGGGCAATGAGCAGTTCTTC
cdr3_aa: CASSISAGAGNEQFF

d_call: NA
j_call: TRBJ2-7
v_call: TRBV28
clone_size: many
cdr3_nt: TGTGCCAGCGGGAATTGGGACACGCACTTCGAGCAGTACTTC
cdr3_aa: CASGNWDTHFEQYF

d_call: NA
j_call: TRBJ2-7
v_call: TRBV20-1
clone_size: many
cdr3_nt: TGCAGTGCCAGTCTCCGGGGGAGCTCCTACGAGCAGTACTTC
cdr3_aa: CSASLRGSSYEQYF

d_call: NA
j_call: TRBJ2-5
v_call: TRBV28
clone_size: many
cdr3_nt: TGTGCCAGCAGCCGAGACAGGCAAGAGACCCAGTACTTC
cdr3_aa: CASSRDRQETQYF

d_call: TRBD1
j_call: TRBJ1-1
v_call: TRBV24-1
clone_size: many
cdr3_nt: TGTGCCACCAGTGCAGGGACAGGAAAGAACACTGAAGCTTTCTTT
cdr3_aa: CATSAGTGKNTEAFF

d_call: NA
j_call: TRBJ1-4
v_call: TRBV28
clone_size: many
cdr3_nt: TGTGCCAGCAGTTCCGCAGGGTCTCCTAATGAAAAACTGTTTTTT
cdr3_aa: CASSSAGSPNEKLFF

d_call: NA
j_call: TRBJ2-2
v_call: TRBV20-1
clone_size: many
cdr3_nt: TGCAGTGCTAGGGTGGTAGGAGCCCCCGGGGAGCTGTTTTTT
cdr3_aa: CSARVVGAPGELFF

d_call: NA
j_call: TRBJ2-3
v_call: TRBV11-2
clone_size: NA
cdr3_nt: NA
cdr3_aa: CASSLPSGASTDTQYFFFF

d_call: NA
j_call: TRBJ2-2
v_call: TRBV27
clone_size: few
cdr3_nt: TGTGCCAGCAGTTTTTTCGGACAGAACCCCACCGGGGAGCTGTTTTTT
cdr3_aa: CASSFFGQNPTGELFF

d_call: NA
j_call: TRBJ2-7
v_call: TRBV28
clone_size: NA
cdr3_nt: TGTGCCAGCAGTTTATCAGGACCCGAGCAGTACTTC
cdr3_aa: CASSLSGPEQYF

d_call: TRBD2
j_call: TRBJ2-2
v_call: TRBV4-3
clone_size: many
cdr3_nt: TGCGCCAGCAGCCAACGACTAGCGGGAGCGGGCGGGGAGCTGTTTTTT
cdr3_aa: CASSQRLAGAGGELFF

d_call: NA
j_call: TRBJ1-5
v_call: TRBV7-2
clone_size: many
cdr3_nt: TGTGCCAGCAGCCTGTATTCTCAGCCCCAGCATTTT
cdr3_aa: CASSLYSQPQHF

d_call: TRBD1
j_call: TRBJ2-2
v_call: TRBV28
clone_size: many
cdr3_nt: TGTGCCAGCAGTTGGAAACGTCGGACAGGATCGAACACCGGGGAGCTGTTTTTT
cdr3_aa: CASSWKRRTGSNTGELFF

d_call: NA
j_call: TRBJ2-3
v_call: TRBV7-2
clone_size: NA
cdr3_nt: TGTGCCAGCAGCTTAGGAGACCGGCTGCCATCCACAGATACGCAGTATTTT
cdr3_aa: CASSLGDRLPSTDTQYF

d_call: NA
j_call: TRBJ1-1
v_call: TRBV12-3/TRBV12-4
clone_size: NA
cdr3_nt: TGTGCCAGCAGTCCGAGGACACGGGTCGGCTCTGAAGCTTTCTTT
cdr3_aa: CASSPRTRVGSEAFF

d_call: NA
j_call: TRBJ2-1
v_call: TRBV6-2/TRBV6-3
clone_size: many
cdr3_nt: TGTGCCAGCAGTTATTTCGGGAAGCAGTTCTTC
cdr3_aa: CASSYFGKQFF